The 32 T cell receptor beta chains given below trace back to one sample, sequenced in a study of shared clonotypes between healthy human individuals. Naive CD8 cells lacked CD45RO and underwent positive selection for CCR7, leaving out terminally differentiated effector memory CD45RA+ cells. The method was immunoSEQ multiplex PCR; TCRdb's version includes in-frame clones alone and lacks a portion of them. The sample comprises about 2.1 million clones, 93% of which are singletons, and about 1.7% rests with the top ten. The sample consisted of naive CD8+ T cells from PBMCs. Receptor source: a man aged 18-30 years in good health. Some clones in this sample may be carry-over from other donors' samples.

The chain employs TRBV7-2 and TRBJ2-3, with TRBD1 matching over 8 bases. The V and J ends lost 5 bases and 9 bases, in that order; junction bases with no gene match: 16. This CDR3 region has 16 residues. Germline CDR1 is SGHTA and CDR2 is FQGNSA. CDR3: CASSPHVDRVWETQYF. DNA for the CDR3: TGTGCCAGCAGCCCCCATGTGGACAGGGTATGGGAGACGCAGTATTTT.

Comment on this clone: Other nucleotide sequences from this sample produce the same CDR3. The chain combines TRBV29-1 with TRBJ2-1; 8 bases align to TRBD1. Per germline, CDR1 SQVTM and CDR2 ANQGSEA. The CDR3 consists of 13 residues. V dropped 4 bases and J dropped 3; count of bases not matched to a gene: 2. For the CDR3, the DNA is TGCAGCGTTGGCGACAGGGGCTACAATGAGCAGTTCTTC. It translates to CSVGDRGYNEQFF.

On this clone: The same CDR3 also results from other DNA sequences found in this sample. This sequence joins TRBV19 and TRBJ2-7; 8 nucleotides align to TRBD1. V lost 5 bases, J lost 0 bases, and 3 bases stayed unmatched. The germline CDR1 and CDR2 sequences are LNHDA and SQIVND (reference sequence). The CDR3 totals 14 residues. CDR3 in amino acids: CASSPGTGSYEQYF. DNA for the CDR3: TGTGCCAGTAGTCCCGGGACAGGCTCCTACGAGCAGTACTTC.

V is TRBV7-9 and J is TRBJ2-2, with TRBD2 identical over 14 bases. The junction had 8 bases not matched to a gene; V was cut back by 4 bases and J by 4 bases. CDR1 is SEHNR, CDR2 FQNEAQ, per germline (reference sequence). CDR3 length: 18 residues. CDR3 region: CASSSGTSGRVGTGELFF. The CDR3 DNA reads TGTGCCAGCAGCTCCGGGACTAGCGGGAGAGTGGGCACCGGGGAGCTGTTTTTT.

J is TRBJ2-7 and V is TRBV27; D is tentatively TRBD1 or TRBD2 (5 bases each). Trimming took 5 bases from V and 3 from J, leaving 11 bases between them. This CDR3 is 13 amino acids long. Germline V gives CDR1 MNHEY, CDR2 SMNVEV (reference sequence). Written as DNA, the CDR3 is TGTGCCAGCAGTATAGGGACGGTCTACGAGCAGTACTTC. Amino acids: CASSIGTVYEQYF.

This clone was found once. V usage is TRBV5-3 and J usage is TRBJ2-7; 10 bases are shared with TRBD2. TRBV5-3 carries the ORF label, with uncertain function. After removal of 2 bases from V and 5 bases from J, the junction contained 4 bases not matched to a gene. CDR3 length: 14 residues. This CDR3 is CARSLGTSAHEQYF. The CDR3 coding sequence is TGTGCCAGAAGCTTAGGGACTAGCGCCCACGAGCAGTACTTC.

J is TRBJ2-2 and V is TRBV6-5; D ambiguous. Germline CDR1 and CDR2: MNHEY and SVGAGI. CDR3 length equals 13 residues. V shed 0 bases and J shed 5 bases, with 4 bases lying between them. The DNA for the CDR3 is TGTGCCAGCAGTTACTCGACAACCGGGGAGCTGTTTTTT. Its translation is CASSYSTTGELFF.

CDR3 sequence: CASEGVNEQFF. The CDR3 DNA reads as TGTGCCAGCGAAGGGGTCAATGAGCAGTTCTTC. V and J are TRBV27 and TRBJ2-1; D might be TRBD1 (5 bases). This CDR3 region has 11 residues. The germline V and J ends were trimmed by 8 bases and 6 bases, with 8 bases remaining between them. Per germline, CDR1 MNHEY and CDR2 SMNVEV (reference sequence).

The chain carries TRBV27 and TRBJ1-4; possibly TRBD1 for D (6 bases). The CDR3 totals 15 residues. V lost 0 bases to trimming and J lost 2 bases, with 7 bases between them. The germline V gene has CDR1 MNHEY and CDR2 SMNVEV (reference sequence). This chain's CDR3 is CASSLSDRTNEKLFF. CDR3 nucleotides: TGTGCCAGCAGTTTATCCGACAGGACTAATGAAAAACTGTTTTTT.

This chain uses TRBV6-6 with TRBJ1-4; D is perhaps TRBD1 (5 bases). CDR1 and CDR2 from the germline V gene are MNHNY and SVGAGI (reference sequence). The CDR3 covers 10 residues. The V gene lost 8 bases and the J gene lost 14 bases, with 12 bases spanning the gap. CDR3 DNA sequence: TGTGCCAGCTGGCTCCAGGGTCTGTTTTTT. Protein product: CASWLQGLFF.

The chain links TRBV28 to TRBJ2-7; 10 nucleotides line up with TRBD1. This CDR3 has 17 residues. Germline V gives CDR1 MDHEN, CDR2 SYDVKM. V was pared by 5 bases and J by 4 bases, with 14 bases of the junction left unmatched. CDR3 sequence (DNA): TGTGCCAGCAGTAGGCCCTTTTGGGACAGGGGTCGATACGAGCAGTACTTC. The encoded protein is CASSRPFWDRGRYEQYF.

The V call is TRBV28, the J call TRBJ2-3, with 11 nucleotides matching TRBD2. The CDR3 consists of 15 residues. Per the germline V gene, CDR1 is MDHEN and CDR2 is SYDVKM. J lost 2 bases, V lost 7 bases, and 5 bases had no gene match. In DNA, the CDR3 is TGTGCCAGCATGATAGCGGGAGGGGTCACAGATACGCAGTATTTT. Amino acids: CASMIAGGVTDTQYF. Looking up the rest from reference TRBV28 and TRBJ2-3 gives the full variable domain: DVKVTQSSRYLVKRTGEKVFLECVQDMDHENMFWYRQDPGLGLRLIYFSYDVKMKEKGDIPEGYSVSREKKERFSLILESASTNQTSMYLCASMIAGGVTDTQYFGPGTRLTVL.

This chain joins TRBV9 and TRBJ2-7, with D perhaps assigned TRBD1 or TRBD2 (5 bases each). V was cut by 0 bases and J by 7 bases, with 17 bases left in between. The CDR3 extends over 15 amino acids. The V gene's germline CDR1 is SGDLS and CDR2 YYNGEE. This chain's CDR3 is CASSVDGTVKGEQYF. In DNA, the CDR3 is TGTGCCAGCAGCGTAGACGGGACCGTCAAGGGGGAGCAGTACTTC.

The chain employs TRBV2 and TRBJ2-7; D possibly corresponds to TRBD2 (5 bases). V lost 7 bases and J 3 bases, leaving 16 bases between the germline ends. Germline CDR1 is SNHLY and CDR2 is FYNNEI. The CDR3 contains 14 residues. The CDR3 loop is CASNGGLTYYEQYF. The DNA for the CDR3 is TGTGCCAGCAACGGCGGACTGACGTACTACGAGCAGTACTTC.

The chain links TRBV27 to TRBJ2-7; possibly TRBD1 for D (7 bases). The germline gives CDR1 MNHEY, CDR2 SMNVEV (reference sequence). Trimming left V 5 bases short and J 2 bases short, with 19 bases between. The CDR3 has 16 amino acids. The CDR3 bases are TGTGCCAGCAGTGCTTCAGGGGGGCAACGCACCTACGAGCAGTACTTC. It codes for CASSASGGQRTYEQYF.

V and J are TRBV19 and TRBJ2-1; perhaps TRBD2 as D (6 bases). The CDR3 covers 12 residues. Germline V lookup: CDR1 LNHDA, CDR2 SQIVND (reference sequence). The germline V and J ends were trimmed by 11 bases and 8 bases, with 16 bases remaining between them. The CDR3 is CAVGGYQDEQFF. In nucleotides, the CDR3 is TGTGCCGTGGGGGGATATCAGGATGAGCAGTTCTTC. Complete variable domain (other parts from reference TRBV19 and TRBJ2-1): DGGITQSPKYLFRKEGQNVTLSCEQNLNHDAMYWYRQDPGQGLRLIYYSQIVNDFQKGDIAEGYSVSREKKESFPLTVTSAQKNPTAFYLCAVGGYQDEQFFGPGTRLTVL.

Remarks on this clone: Distinct nucleotide sequences in the sample also encode this CDR3. The chain carries TRBV27 and TRBJ2-1; no reliable D call. CDR1 MNHEY and CDR2 SMNVEV come from the germline V gene (reference sequence). This CDR3 is built from 13 residues. V was trimmed by 2 bases and J by 7 bases, leaving 9 bases between them. The DNA of the CDR3 is TGTGCCAGCAGTTTAGGTCCCCTTAATGAGCAGTTCTTC. Its protein is CASSLGPLNEQFF.

The chain is built from TRBV11-2 and TRBJ2-7; TRBD1 agrees at 7 bases. The CDR3 contains 14 residues. With V trimmed by 3 bases and J by 3 bases, 5 bases remained unmatched. Germline CDR1 and CDR2: SGHAT and FQNNGV. Here the CDR3 DNA reads TGTGCCAGCAGCTTCACAGGGGTTTACTACGAGCAGTACTTC. Its translation: CASSFTGVYYEQYF.

The chain joins TRBV9 to TRBJ2-1, with D possibly TRBD2 on 5 matching bases. The CDR3 totals 16 residues. Trimming cost V 0 bases and J 0 bases, with 10 bases left between them. The V gene's germline CDR1 is SGDLS and CDR2 YYNGEE. The CDR3 DNA reads TGTGCCAGCAGCGTAGCTTTGAGGGTCTCCTACAATGAGCAGTTCTTC. It translates to CASSVALRVSYNEQFF.

The chain uses TRBV5-1 and TRBJ1-4; 9 nucleotides line up with TRBD1. With V trimmed by 4 bases and J by 12 bases, 10 bases remained unmatched. The CDR3 totals 14 residues. Germline CDR1 SGHRS, CDR2 YFSETQ. The CDR3 DNA is TGCGCCAGCAGCACCGGGACAGGGCCCGGGGAACTGTTTTTT. The encoded protein is CASSTGTGPGELFF.

This chain uses TRBV18 with TRBJ2-1, with TRBD2 matching 8 bases. There are 17 residues in the CDR3. The germline gives CDR1 KGHSH, CDR2 LQKENI. The trim removed 2 bases at V and 2 bases at J, leaving 8 bases unmatched. This chain's CDR3 is CASSPTGVLAAYNEQFF. The CDR3 DNA sequence: TGTGCCAGCTCACCAACGGGCGTACTAGCGGCCTACAATGAGCAGTTCTTC.

J is TRBJ2-1 and V is TRBV21-1. TRBV21-1 is listed as a pseudogene. The CDR3 extends over 15 amino acids. CDR3 bases: TGTGCCAGCAGCAAGGGTCGGGCCCTCTTGGATGAGCAGTTCTTC. Amino acid sequence: CASSKGRALLDEQFF.

The chain has TRBV15 and TRBJ2-5; 9 bases match TRBD1. In germline, CDR1 is LNHNV, CDR2 YYDKDF (reference sequence). The trim removed 5 bases at V and 2 bases at J, leaving 15 bases unmatched. The CDR3 contains 18 residues. The CDR3 is CATSRDRVASWLQETQYF. The CDR3 DNA follows: TGTGCCACCAGCCGGGACAGGGTTGCTAGCTGGCTTCAAGAGACCCAGTACTTC.

This CDR3 is CASSQNGGYTF. The CDR3 DNA reads as TGTGCCAGCAGCCAGAACGGGGGCTACACCTTC. The chain employs TRBV14 and TRBJ1-2; D not certain. Trimming removed 3 bases from V and 8 bases from J, with 7 bases in between. Germline CDR1 is SGHDN and CDR2 is FVKESK. This CDR3 spans 11 amino acids. Supplemented by reference TRBV14 and TRBJ1-2, the full variable domain reads EAGVTQFPSHSVIEKGQTVTLRCDPISGHDNLYWYRRVMGKEIKFLLHFVKESKQDESGMPNNRFLAERTGGTYSTLKVQPAELEDSGVYFCASSQNGGYTFGSGTRLTVV.

The genes are TRBV2 and TRBJ1-1; D is undetermined. V lost 3 bases, J lost 2 bases, and 16 bases lay in between. This CDR3 spans 16 amino acids. Germline CDR1 and CDR2: SNHLY and FYNNEI. The CDR3 reads CASSDVPPPANTEAFF. The CDR3 DNA reads as TGTGCCAGCAGTGACGTGCCACCACCAGCTAACACTGAAGCTTTCTTT.

The V gene is TRBV28, the J gene TRBJ2-3; 7 bases line up with TRBD2. J lost 7 bases, V lost 1 base, and 5 bases had no gene match. The CDR3 is made up of 14 amino acids. Germline loops: CDR1 MDHEN, CDR2 SYDVKM. The CDR3 region has the DNA TGTGCCAGCAGTTTATCGGGACTAATTAATACGCAGTATTTT. This sequence encodes CASSLSGLINTQYF.

This rearrangement joins TRBV7-3 to TRBJ2-1; no reliable D call. Germline V lookup: CDR1 SGHTA, CDR2 FQGTGA. This CDR3 region has 15 residues. Trimming removed 5 bases from V and 7 bases from J, with 18 bases in between. CDR3 amino acids: CASSTLTHPLNEQFF. The CDR3 DNA sequence: TGTGCCAGCAGCACATTGACTCACCCATTGAATGAGCAGTTCTTC.

Worth noting for this clone: Different DNA sequences within this sample yield the same CDR3. The rearrangement links TRBV27 to TRBJ1-2; TRBD1 matches at 7 bases. The CDR3 spans 14 residues. The germline CDR1 and CDR2 sequences are MNHEY and SMNVEV (reference sequence). The ends lost 6 bases at V and 2 bases at J; junction bases unmatched: 6. The CDR3 loop reads CASSPGTVNYGYTF. The CDR3 DNA sequence: TGTGCCAGCAGCCCCGGGACAGTCAACTATGGCTACACCTTC.

Note on this clone: Other DNA sequences in the same sample also yield this CDR3. This rearrangement joins TRBV6-5 to TRBJ1-3, with TRBD1 as a possible D gene (5 bases). Per germline, CDR1 MNHEY and CDR2 SVGAGI. CDR3 size: 13 residues. The germline V and J ends were trimmed by 0 bases and 7 bases, with 7 bases remaining between them. The CDR3 loop is CASSYSSGNTIYF. CDR3 DNA: TGTGCCAGCAGTTACTCCTCAGGGAACACCATATATTTT.

The chain is built from TRBV7-8 and TRBJ2-1; D uncertain. CDR3 size: 12 residues. V shed 3 bases and J shed 12 bases, with 12 bases lying between them. The germline V gene encodes CDR1 SGHVS and CDR2 FQNEAQ. The DNA for the CDR3 is TGTGCCAGCAGCTTTAGATCGGGTGCGCAGTTCTTC. This translates into CASSFRSGAQFF.

V and J are TRBV15 and TRBJ1-4; no firm D call. The V end lost 1 base, the J end lost 4 bases, and 7 bases lay between the germline ends. Germline CDR1 reads LNHNV; CDR2 reads YYDKDF (reference sequence). The CDR3 runs to 14 residues. The CDR3 bases are TGTGCCACCAGCAGAGTCAGAGATAATGAAAAACTGTTTTTT. Translation gives CATSRVRDNEKLFF.

The chain couples TRBV9 to TRBJ2-5; 8 bases line up with TRBD2. CDR1 is SGDLS, CDR2 YYNGEE, per germline. The CDR3 is made up of 16 amino acids. J gave up 4 bases and V 0 bases, and 8 bases lay outside the gene matches. The CDR3 is CASSVESGRGGETQYF. In DNA form, the CDR3 reads TGTGCCAGCAGCGTAGAAAGCGGGAGAGGAGGAGAGACCCAGTACTTC. The full variable domain, with the rest looked up from reference TRBV9 and TRBJ2-5, is DSGVTQTPKHLITATGQRVTLRCSPRSGDLSVYWYQQSLDQGLQFLIQYYNGEERAKGNILERFSAQQFPDLHSELNLSSLELGDSALYFCASSVESGRGGETQYFGPGTRLLVL.